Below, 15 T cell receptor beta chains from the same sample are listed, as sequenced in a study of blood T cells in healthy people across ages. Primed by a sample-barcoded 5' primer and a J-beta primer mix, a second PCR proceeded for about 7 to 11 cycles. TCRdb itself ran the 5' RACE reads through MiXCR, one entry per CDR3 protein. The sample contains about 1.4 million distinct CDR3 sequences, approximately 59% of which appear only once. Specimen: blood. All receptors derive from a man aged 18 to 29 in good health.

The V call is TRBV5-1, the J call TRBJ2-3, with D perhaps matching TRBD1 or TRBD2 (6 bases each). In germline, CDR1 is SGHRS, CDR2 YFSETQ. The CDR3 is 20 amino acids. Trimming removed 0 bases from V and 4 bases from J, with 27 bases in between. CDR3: CASSLAFLPLLERGADTQYF. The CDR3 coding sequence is TGCGCCAGCAGCTTGGCTTTCCTTCCCCTTCTAGAGAGGGGGGCAGATACGCAGTATTTT.

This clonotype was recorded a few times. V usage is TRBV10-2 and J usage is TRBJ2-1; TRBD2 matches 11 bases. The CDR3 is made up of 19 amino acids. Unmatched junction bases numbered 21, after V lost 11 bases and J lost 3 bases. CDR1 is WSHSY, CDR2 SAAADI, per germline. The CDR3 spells CAGLAGTSGLEGFYNEQFF. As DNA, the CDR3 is TGCGCCGGCTTAGCCGGGACTAGCGGCTTAGAGGGCTTCTACAATGAGCAGTTCTTC.

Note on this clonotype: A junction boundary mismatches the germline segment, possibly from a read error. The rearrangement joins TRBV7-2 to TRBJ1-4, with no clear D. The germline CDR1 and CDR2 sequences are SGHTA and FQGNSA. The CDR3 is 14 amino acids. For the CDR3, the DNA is TGTGTCAGCAGCTTAATGGAGGTCTCATCCAAACTGTTTTTT. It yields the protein CVSSLMEVSSKLFF.

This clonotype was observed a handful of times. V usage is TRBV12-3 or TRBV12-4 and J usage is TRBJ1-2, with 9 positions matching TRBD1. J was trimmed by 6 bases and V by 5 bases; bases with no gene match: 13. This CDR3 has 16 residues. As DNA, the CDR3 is TGTGCCAGCAGTCTCCTAACGGGACAGGGAAAGGATGGCTACACCTTC. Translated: CASSLLTGQGKDGYTF.

For the CDR3, the DNA is TGCAGTGCTGGAGGACAGGGAGGAGACTATGGCTACACCTTC. Its translation is CSAGGQGGDYGYTF. The J gene is TRBJ1-2, the V gene TRBV20-1; 8 positions match TRBD1. V shed 5 bases, J shed 3 bases, and the junction held 8 bases outside the gene matches. The germline V gene has CDR1 DFQATT and CDR2 SNEGSKA (reference sequence). The length of the CDR3 is 14 residues.

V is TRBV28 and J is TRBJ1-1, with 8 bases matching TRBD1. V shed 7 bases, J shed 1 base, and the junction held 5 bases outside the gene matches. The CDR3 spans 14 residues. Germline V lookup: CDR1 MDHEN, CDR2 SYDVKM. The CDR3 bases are TGTGCCAGCAACCTACAGGGGGGGAACACTGAAGCTTTCTTT. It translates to CASNLQGGNTEAFF.

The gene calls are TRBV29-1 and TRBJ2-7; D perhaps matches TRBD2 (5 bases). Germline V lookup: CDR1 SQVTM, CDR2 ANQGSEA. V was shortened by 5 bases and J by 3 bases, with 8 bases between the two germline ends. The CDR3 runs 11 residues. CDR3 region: CSVREGYEQYF. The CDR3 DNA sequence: TGCAGCGTTCGTGAGGGCTACGAGCAGTACTTC.

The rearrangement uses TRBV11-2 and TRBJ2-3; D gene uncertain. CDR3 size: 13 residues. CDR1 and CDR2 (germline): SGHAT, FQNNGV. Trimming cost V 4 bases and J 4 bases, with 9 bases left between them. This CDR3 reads CASSWTTSDTQYF. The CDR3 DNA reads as TGTGCCAGCAGCTGGACCACCTCAGATACGCAGTATTTT.

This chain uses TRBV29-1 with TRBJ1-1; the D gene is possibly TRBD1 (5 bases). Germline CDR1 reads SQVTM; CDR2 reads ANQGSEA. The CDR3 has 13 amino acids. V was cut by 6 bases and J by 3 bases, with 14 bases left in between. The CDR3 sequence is CSVNRGNYTEAFF. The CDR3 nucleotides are TGCAGCGTCAACCGGGGCAATTACACTGAAGCTTTCTTT.

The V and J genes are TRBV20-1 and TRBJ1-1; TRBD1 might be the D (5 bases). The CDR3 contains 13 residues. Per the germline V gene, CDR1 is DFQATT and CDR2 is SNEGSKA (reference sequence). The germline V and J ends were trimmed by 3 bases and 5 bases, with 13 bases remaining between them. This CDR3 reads CSARRGRETEAFF. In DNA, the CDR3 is TGCAGTGCTAGGCGGGGACGAGAGACTGAAGCTTTCTTT.

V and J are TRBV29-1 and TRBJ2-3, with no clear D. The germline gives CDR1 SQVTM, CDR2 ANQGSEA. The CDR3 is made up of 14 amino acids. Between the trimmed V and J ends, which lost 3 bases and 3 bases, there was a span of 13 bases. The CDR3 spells CSVDNRVSTDTQYF. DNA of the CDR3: TGCAGCGTTGACAATCGAGTTAGTACAGATACGCAGTATTTT.

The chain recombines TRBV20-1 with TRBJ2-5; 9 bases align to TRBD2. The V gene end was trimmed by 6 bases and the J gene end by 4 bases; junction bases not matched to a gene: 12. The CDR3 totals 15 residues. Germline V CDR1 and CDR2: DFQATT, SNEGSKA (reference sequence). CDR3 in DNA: TGCAGTGCAACTGTACCGGGACTAGCAGGAGAGACCCAGTACTTC. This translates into CSATVPGLAGETQYF.

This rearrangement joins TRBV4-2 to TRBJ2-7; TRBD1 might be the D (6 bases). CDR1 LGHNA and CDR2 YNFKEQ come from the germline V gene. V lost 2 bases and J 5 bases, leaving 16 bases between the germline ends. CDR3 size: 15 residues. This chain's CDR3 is CASSQPHSRQDEQYF. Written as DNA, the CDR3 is TGTGCCAGCAGCCAACCACACTCAAGACAGGACGAGCAGTACTTC.

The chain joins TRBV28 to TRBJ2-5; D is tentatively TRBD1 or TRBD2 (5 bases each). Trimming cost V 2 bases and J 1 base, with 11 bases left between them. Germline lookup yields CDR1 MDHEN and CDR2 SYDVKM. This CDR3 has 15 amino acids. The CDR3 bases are TGTGCCAGCAGTTTAACCGGGACCGTCCAAGAGACCCAGTACTTC. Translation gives CASSLTGTVQETQYF.

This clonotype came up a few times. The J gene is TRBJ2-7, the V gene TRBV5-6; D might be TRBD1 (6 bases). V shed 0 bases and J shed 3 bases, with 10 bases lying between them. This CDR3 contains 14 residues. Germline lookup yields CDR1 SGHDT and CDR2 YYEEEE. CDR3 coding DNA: TGTGCCAGCAGCTTGGGCCCAGGGGTCTACGAGCAGTACTTC. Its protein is CASSLGPGVYEQYF.